The rows below give T cell receptor beta chains drawn from one sample of a study of patients and donors after allogeneic stem cell transplantation. A single record per CDR3 protein comes from TCRdb applying MiXCR to the RT-PCR reads. The table has about a million distinct CDR3 sequences, over 15% seen once; the top ten hold around 5.5%. The sequenced sample consisted of blood, either unsorted or a sorted T cell fraction (not recorded which). The source of these receptors is a human donor who was either an allogeneic HSCT recipient or a stem cell or donor lymphocyte infusion donor (not recorded which). It is not recorded whose cells these are; they may come from a transplant donor. The CDR3 runs from the conserved cysteine through the conserved F or W. The D gene is left open where the match is weak. Only part of the rows carry a size: once, few, many, or a class if the clone is expanded.

abundance,j_gene,d_gene,v_gene,CDR3nt,CDR3aa
.,TRBJ2-2,.,TRBV4-3,TGCGCCAGCAGCCAAGTAGTCGTCACCGGGGAGCTGTTTTTT,CASSQVVVTGELFF
few,TRBJ2-5,TRBD2,TRBV20-1,TGCAGTGCTAGACCCCGGCGGGGGGAAAGAGAGACCCAGTACTTC,CSARPRRGERETQYF
.,TRBJ1-2,TRBD1,TRBV15,TGTGCCACCAGCACCCGGACAGGCTATGGCTACACCTTC,CATSTRTGYGYTF
few,TRBJ2-5,.,TRBV5-1,TGCGCCAGCAGCTTCCCCCAGCGGGAGACCCAGTACTTC,CASSFPQRETQYF
few,TRBJ2-5,.,TRBV7-9,TGTGCCAGCAGCACCCGACTAGTATCGGGAGAGACCCAGTACTTC,CASSTRLVSGETQYF
few,TRBJ2-7,.,TRBV6-5,TGTGCCAGCAGTTACGGGGGGAGTGGAAACGAGCAGTACTTC,CASSYGGSGNEQYF
.,TRBJ2-1,.,TRBV10-3,TGTGCCATCAGTGGAGGGGGGGAGGAGCAGTTCTTC,CAISGGGEEQFF
.,TRBJ1-2,.,TRBV7-3,TGTGCCAGCAGCCGAACGGGAAAATCTAGGGGCTACACCTTC,CASSRTGKSRGYTF
few,TRBJ2-7,TRBD1,TRBV19,TGTGCCAGTAGTACAGGGGGTTCCCCCTACGAGCAGTACTTC,CASSTGGSPYEQYF
few,TRBJ1-6,.,TRBV20-1,TGCAGTGCTAGTGGGAAGGGTTCACCCCTCCACTTT,CSASGKGSPLHF
many,TRBJ2-2,TRBD2,TRBV7-6,TGTGCCAGCAGCCTACTAGCGGGAACCAACACCGGGGAGCTGTTTTTT,CASSLLAGTNTGELFF
few,TRBJ1-1,.,TRBV4-1,TGCGCCAGCAGCCAAGTCGGGCGACTCCACACTGAAGCTTTCTTT,CASSQVGRLHTEAFF
few,TRBJ1-1,.,TRBV29-1,TGCAGCGTTGAGGCGCTGAGGGAGAACACTGAAGCTTTCTTT,CSVEALRENTEAFF
.,TRBJ2-1,.,TRBV4-3,TGCGCCAGCAGCCTCTCGGAAGGCGGGGGCGCCTACAATGAGCAGTTCTTC,CASSLSEGGGAYNEQFF
few,TRBJ2-7,.,TRBV15,TGTGCCACCAGTACCCCCAGGGGCAGCTCCTACGAGCAGTACTTC,CATSTPRGSSYEQYF
.,TRBJ2-1,.,TRBV12-3/TRBV12-4,TGTGCCAGCAGTCCGAAACACAATGAGCAGTTCTTC,CASSPKHNEQFF
.,TRBJ1-1,TRBD1,TRBV7-9,TGTGCCAGCAGCATCGGCGGACAGGGGGACACTGAAGCTTTCTTT,CASSIGGQGDTEAFF
.,TRBJ2-2,.,TRBV29-1,TGCAGCGTTGAAAAGGACGGGAACACCGGGGAGCTGTTTTTT,CSVEKDGNTGELFF
many,TRBJ1-5,.,TRBV12-3/TRBV12-4,TGTGCCAGCAGTACCGGACGGCTTAGCAATCAGCCCCAGCATTTT,CASSTGRLSNQPQHF
many,TRBJ1-3,.,TRBV28,TGTGCCAGCAAGTGGGGCGGGAGCTCTGGAAACACCATATATTTT,CASKWGGSSGNTIYF
many,TRBJ2-1,.,TRBV12-3/TRBV12-4,TGTGCCAGCACCAGGGTGGGTTCGGGTTACAATGAGCAGTTCTTC,CASTRVGSGYNEQFF
.,TRBJ2-1,.,TRBV5-1,TGCGCCAGCAGCCTGGGGCGGGGAGGTGAGCAGTTCTTC,CASSLGRGGEQFF
.,TRBJ2-2,.,TRBV5-1,TGCGCCAGCAGCTCGCGACTAGGTTCGGGCACCGGGGAGCTGTTTTTT,CASSSRLGSGTGELFF
.,TRBJ2-3,.,TRBV29-1,TGCAGCGGCAAACGACTAGGGGGGGCAGATACGCAGTATTTT,CSGKRLGGADTQYF
many,TRBJ2-2,TRBD1,TRBV12-3/TRBV12-4,TGTGCCAGCAGGTCCGGGACAGGAGGGTCCGGGGAGCTGTTTTTT,CASRSGTGGSGELFF
few,TRBJ1-6,TRBD1,TRBV6-5,TGTGCCAGCAGTTACTCGGGGGTGACAGGGTCGGGTTCAAATTCACCCCTCCACTTT,CASSYSGVTGSGSNSPLHF
few,TRBJ2-3,.,TRBV7-6,TGTGCCAGCAGCTTAAGGGTAGCGGGCACAGATACGCAGTATTTT,CASSLRVAGTDTQYF
.,TRBJ1-2,.,TRBV27,TGTGCCAGCAGTTTAACAGGAGTCCCCTTTTATGGCTACACCTTC,CASSLTGVPFYGYTF
many,TRBJ1-3,.,TRBV20-1,TGCAGTGCTAGAGGGGTGGCAGACTCTGGAAACACCATATATTTT,CSARGVADSGNTIYF
.,TRBJ2-4,TRBD2,TRBV20-1,TGCAGTGCTCCCGGGACTAGCGGGGGAGCTCTTCAGTACTTC,CSAPGTSGGALQYF
few,TRBJ2-6,.,TRBV6-5,TGTGCCAGCAGTTACTGGGGCAGGAACTCTGGGGCCAACGTCCTGACTTTC,CASSYWGRNSGANVLTF
few,TRBJ2-7,.,TRBV27,TGTGCCAGCACCCTAGGAGGGGGGACTACCTACGAGCAGTACTTC,CASTLGGGTTYEQYF
.,TRBJ2-5,TRBD1,TRBV27,TGTGCCAGCAGTCGTTCAGGGGGAGAGACCCAGTACTTC,CASSRSGGETQYF
.,TRBJ2-3,.,TRBV19,TGTGCCAGTAGTATCAGACACAGTAACACAGATACGCAGTATTTT,CASSIRHSNTDTQYF
.,TRBJ2-1,.,TRBV28,TGTGCCAGCCGAGGGAGTAAATACAATGAGCAGTTCTTC,CASRGSKYNEQFF
few,TRBJ1-2,.,TRBV5-1,TGCGCCAGCAGCTTCGACGGGCGGGACTATGGCTACACCTTC,CASSFDGRDYGYTF